Here is one T cell receptor (beta chain) with its context. Its target is unknown. The entry originates in a study of OX40 agonist ivuxolimab in advanced cancers. Study summary: The treatment was a fully human IgG2 OX40 agonist, ivuxolimab. Hepatocellular carcinoma, melanoma, renal cell or head and neck cancer affected the dose-escalation patients. Study observations and caveats: Fewer expanded clones were found on average in CD4+ than in CD8+ T cells.

Sequencing used immunoSEQ multiplex PCR; TCRdb keeps in-frame clones, though not all of them. Here the sample spans 52,000 or so clones, roughly 80% being singletons. Germline loops: CDR1 MNHNY, CDR2 SVGAGI (reference sequence). The V segment lost 2 bases and the J segment 5 bases; nucleotides outside the gene matches: 3. This CDR3 has 15 residues. The source was CD4+ or CD8+ T cells sorted from blood, collected in a trial of the OX40 agonist ivuxolimab. This clonotype was obtained from an adult with an advanced solid tumor such as melanoma, head and neck, liver or kidney cancer. The chain is built from TRBV6-6 and TRBJ1-6; 7 positions match TRBD1. The CDR3 DNA is TGTGCCAGCAGTTACGAGGGGGCGAATAATTCACCCCTCCACTTT. Its protein product is CASSYEGANNSPLHF.